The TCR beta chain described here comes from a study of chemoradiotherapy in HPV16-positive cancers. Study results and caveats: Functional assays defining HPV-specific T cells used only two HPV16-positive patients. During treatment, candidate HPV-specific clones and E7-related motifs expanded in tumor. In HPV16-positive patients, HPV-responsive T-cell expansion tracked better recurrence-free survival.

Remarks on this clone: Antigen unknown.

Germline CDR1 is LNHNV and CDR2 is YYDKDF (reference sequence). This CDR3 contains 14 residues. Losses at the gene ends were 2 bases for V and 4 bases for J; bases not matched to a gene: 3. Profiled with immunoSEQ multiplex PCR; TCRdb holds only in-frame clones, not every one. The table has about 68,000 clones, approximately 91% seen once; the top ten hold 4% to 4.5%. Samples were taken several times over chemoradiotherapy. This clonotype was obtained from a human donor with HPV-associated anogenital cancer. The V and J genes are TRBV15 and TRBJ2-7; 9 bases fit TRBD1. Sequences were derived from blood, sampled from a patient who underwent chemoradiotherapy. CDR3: CATSRNRGRYEQYF. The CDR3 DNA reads TGTGCCACCAGCAGAAACAGGGGGCGGTACGAGCAGTACTTC.